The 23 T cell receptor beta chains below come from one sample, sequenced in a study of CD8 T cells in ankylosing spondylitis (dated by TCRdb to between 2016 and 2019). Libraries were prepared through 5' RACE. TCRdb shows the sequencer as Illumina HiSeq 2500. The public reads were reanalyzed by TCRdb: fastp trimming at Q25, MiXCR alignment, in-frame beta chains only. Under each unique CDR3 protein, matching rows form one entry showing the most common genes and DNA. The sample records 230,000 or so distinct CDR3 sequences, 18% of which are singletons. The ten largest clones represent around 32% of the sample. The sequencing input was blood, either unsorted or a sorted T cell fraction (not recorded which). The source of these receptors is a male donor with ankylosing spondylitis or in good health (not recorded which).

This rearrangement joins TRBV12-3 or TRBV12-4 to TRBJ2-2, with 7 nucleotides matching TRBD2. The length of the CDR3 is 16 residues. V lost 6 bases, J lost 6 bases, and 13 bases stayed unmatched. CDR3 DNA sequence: TGTGCCAGCAGCCCCTTTGGGCGGGAGACCGCCGGGGAGCTGTTTTTT. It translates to CASSPFGRETAGELFF.

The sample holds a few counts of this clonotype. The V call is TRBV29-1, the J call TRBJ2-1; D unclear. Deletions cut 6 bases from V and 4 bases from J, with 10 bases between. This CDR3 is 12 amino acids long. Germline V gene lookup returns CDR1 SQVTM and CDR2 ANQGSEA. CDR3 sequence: CSVGPRYNEQFF. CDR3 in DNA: TGCAGCGTAGGGCCCCGTTACAATGAGCAGTTCTTC.

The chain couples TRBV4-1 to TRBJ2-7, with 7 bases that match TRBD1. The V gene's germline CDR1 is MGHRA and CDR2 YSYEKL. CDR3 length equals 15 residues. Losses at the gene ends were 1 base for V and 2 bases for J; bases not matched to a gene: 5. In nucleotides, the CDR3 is TGCGCCAGCAGCCAAGCCTGGGACAGTACCTACGAGCAGTACTTC. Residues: CASSQAWDSTYEQYF.

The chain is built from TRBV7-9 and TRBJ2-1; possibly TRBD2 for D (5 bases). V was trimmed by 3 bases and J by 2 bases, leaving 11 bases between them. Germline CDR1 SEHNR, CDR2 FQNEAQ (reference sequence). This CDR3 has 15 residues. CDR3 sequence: CASSFVRVTYNEQFF. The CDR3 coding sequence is TGTGCCAGCAGCTTTGTGAGGGTAACCTACAATGAGCAGTTCTTC.

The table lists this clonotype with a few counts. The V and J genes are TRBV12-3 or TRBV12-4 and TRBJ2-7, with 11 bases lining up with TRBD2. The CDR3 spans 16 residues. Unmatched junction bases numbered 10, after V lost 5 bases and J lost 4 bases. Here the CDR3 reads CASSPPTSGKGYEQYF. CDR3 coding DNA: TGTGCCAGCAGTCCCCCGACTAGCGGGAAGGGGTACGAGCAGTACTTC.

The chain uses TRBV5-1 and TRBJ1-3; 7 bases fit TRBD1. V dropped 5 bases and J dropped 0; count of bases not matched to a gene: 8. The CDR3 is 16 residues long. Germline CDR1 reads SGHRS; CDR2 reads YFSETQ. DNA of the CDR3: TGCGCCAGCAGGTCGGACAGGTCGAGCTCTGGAAACACCATATATTTT. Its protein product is CASRSDRSSSGNTIYF.

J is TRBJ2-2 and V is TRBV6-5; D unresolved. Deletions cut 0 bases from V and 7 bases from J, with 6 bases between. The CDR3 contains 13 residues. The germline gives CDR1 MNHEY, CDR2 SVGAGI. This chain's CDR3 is CASSYSSIGELFF. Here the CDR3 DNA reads TGTGCCAGCAGTTACTCGTCTATCGGGGAGCTGTTTTTT.

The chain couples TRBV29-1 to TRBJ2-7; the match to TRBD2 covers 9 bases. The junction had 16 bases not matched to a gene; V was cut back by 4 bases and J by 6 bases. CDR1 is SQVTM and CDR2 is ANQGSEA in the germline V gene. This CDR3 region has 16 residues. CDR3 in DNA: TGCAGCGTTGTGGGGGGCGGTTTAGCGGGAGTTTCCGAGCAGTACTTC. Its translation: CSVVGGGLAGVSEQYF.

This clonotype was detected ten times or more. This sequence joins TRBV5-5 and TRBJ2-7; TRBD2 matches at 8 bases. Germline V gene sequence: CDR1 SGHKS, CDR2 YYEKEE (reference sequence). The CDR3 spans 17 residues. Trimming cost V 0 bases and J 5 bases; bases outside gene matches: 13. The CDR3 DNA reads TGTGCCAGCAGCTTGGTGTTTCGAGCGGGAGTATCGAACGAGCAGTACTTC. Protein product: CASSLVFRAGVSNEQYF.

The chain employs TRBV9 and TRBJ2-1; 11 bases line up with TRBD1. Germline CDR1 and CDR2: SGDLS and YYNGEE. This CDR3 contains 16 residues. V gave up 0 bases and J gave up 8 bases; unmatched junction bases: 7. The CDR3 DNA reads TGTGCCAGCAGCGTAGGGACGGGGGGACAGGGGGATGAGCAGTTCTTC. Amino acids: CASSVGTGGQGDEQFF.

The DNA of the CDR3 is TGCGCCAGCAGCCAAGACAAAGGGCCACACAATGAGCAGTTCTTC. Residues: CASSQDKGPHNEQFF. The chain carries TRBV4-3 and TRBJ2-1; the D is unclear. This CDR3 comprises 15 residues. Germline CDR1 is LGHNA and CDR2 is YSLEER. V lost 0 bases to trimming and J lost 5 bases, with 11 bases between them.

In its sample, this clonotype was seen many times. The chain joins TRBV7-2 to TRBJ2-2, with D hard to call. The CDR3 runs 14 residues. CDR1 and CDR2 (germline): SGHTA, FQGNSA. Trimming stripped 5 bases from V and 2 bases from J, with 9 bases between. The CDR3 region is CASSVALNTGELFF. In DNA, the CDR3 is TGTGCCAGCAGCGTGGCCTTAAACACCGGGGAGCTGTTTTTT.

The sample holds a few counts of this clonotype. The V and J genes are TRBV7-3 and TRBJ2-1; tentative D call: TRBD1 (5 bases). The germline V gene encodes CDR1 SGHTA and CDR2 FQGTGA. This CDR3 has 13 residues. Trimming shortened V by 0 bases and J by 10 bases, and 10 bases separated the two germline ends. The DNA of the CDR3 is TGTGCCAGCAGCTTAACAGGGGTGGGAGAGCAGTTCTTC. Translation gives CASSLTGVGEQFF.

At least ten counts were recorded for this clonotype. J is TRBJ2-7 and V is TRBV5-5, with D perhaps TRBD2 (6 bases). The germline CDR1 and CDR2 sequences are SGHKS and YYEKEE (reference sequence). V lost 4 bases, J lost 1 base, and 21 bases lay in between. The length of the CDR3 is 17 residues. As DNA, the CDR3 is TGTGCCAGCAGCCCCTTACCTTCGGGGACTCTTTCCTACGAGCAGTACTTC. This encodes CASSPLPSGTLSYEQYF.

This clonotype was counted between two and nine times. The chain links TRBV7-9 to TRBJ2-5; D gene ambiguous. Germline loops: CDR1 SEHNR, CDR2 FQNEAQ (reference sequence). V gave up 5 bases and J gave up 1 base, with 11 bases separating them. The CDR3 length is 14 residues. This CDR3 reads CASSKTISQETQYF. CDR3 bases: TGTGCCAGCAGCAAAACAATATCCCAAGAGACCCAGTACTTC. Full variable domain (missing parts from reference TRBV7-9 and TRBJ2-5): DTGVSQNPRHKITKRGQNVTFRCDPISEHNRLYWYRQTLGQGPEFLTYFQNEAQLEKSRLLSDRFSAERPKGSFSTLEIQRTEQGDSAMYLCASSKTISQETQYFGPGTRLLVL.

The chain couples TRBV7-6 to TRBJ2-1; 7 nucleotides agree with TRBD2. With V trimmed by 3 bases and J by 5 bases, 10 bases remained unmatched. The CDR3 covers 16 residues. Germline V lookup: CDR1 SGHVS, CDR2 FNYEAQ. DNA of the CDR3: TGTGCCAGCAGCTTGGGGGAGGGCCTAGCGGACAATGAGCAGTTCTTC. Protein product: CASSLGEGLADNEQFF.

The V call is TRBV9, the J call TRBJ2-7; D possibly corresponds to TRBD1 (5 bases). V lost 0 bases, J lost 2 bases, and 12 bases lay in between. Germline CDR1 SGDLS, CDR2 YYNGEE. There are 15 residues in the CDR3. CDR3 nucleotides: TGTGCCAGCAGCGTAGGCGCAGGGATCACCTACGAGCAGTACTTC. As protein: CASSVGAGITYEQYF.

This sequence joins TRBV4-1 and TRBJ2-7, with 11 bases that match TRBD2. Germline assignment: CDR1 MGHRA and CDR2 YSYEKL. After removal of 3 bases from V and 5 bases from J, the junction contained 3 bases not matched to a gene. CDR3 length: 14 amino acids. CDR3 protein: CASSQNSGRDEQYF. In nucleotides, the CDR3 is TGCGCCAGCAGCCAGAATAGCGGGAGGGACGAGCAGTACTTC.

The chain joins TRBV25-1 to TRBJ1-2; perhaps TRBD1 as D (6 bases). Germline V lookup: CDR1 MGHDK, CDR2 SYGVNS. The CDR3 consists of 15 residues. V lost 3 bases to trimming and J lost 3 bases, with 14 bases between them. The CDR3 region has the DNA TGTGCCAGCAGTGATACGGGGGGACATCACTATGGCTACACCTTC. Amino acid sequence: CASSDTGGHHYGYTF.

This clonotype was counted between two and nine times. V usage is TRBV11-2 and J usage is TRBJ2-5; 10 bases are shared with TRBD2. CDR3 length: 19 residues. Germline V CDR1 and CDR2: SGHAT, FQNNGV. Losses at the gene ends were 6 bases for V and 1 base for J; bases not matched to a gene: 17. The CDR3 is CASRHGQVGLAGAQETQYF. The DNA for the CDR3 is TGTGCCAGCAGACATGGACAGGTTGGGCTAGCGGGGGCCCAAGAGACCCAGTACTTC.

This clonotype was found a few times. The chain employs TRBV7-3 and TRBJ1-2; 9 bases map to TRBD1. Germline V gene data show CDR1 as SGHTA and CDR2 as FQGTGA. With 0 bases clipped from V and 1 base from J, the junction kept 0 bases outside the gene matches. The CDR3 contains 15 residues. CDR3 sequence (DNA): TGTGCCAGCAGCTTAACGGGACAGGGTAACTATGGCTACACCTTC. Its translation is CASSLTGQGNYGYTF.

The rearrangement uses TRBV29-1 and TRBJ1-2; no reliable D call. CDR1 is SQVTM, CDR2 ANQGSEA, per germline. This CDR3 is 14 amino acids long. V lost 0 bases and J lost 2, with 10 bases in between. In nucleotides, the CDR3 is TGCAGCGTTGAAGAGGGCCAGGCGAACTATGGCTACACCTTC. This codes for CSVEEGQANYGYTF.

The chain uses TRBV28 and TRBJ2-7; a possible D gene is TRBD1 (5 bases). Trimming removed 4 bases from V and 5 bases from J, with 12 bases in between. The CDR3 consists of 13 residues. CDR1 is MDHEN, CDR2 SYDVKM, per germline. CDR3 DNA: TGTGCCAGCAGTTCCCTCCAGGGTAACGAGCAGTACTTC. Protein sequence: CASSSLQGNEQYF.